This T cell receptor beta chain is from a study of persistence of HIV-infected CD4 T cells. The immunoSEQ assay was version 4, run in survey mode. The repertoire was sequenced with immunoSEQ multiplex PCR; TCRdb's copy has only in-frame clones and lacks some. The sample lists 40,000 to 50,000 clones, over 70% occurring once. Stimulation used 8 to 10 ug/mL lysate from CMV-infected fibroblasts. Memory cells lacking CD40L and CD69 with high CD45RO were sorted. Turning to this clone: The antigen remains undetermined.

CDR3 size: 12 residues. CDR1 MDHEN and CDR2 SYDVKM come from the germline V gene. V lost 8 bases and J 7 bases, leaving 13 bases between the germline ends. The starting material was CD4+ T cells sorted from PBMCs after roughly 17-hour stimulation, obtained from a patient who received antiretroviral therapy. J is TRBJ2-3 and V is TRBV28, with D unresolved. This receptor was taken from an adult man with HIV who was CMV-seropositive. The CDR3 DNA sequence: TGTGCCAGCGAGACTCACCCCTATACGCAGTATTTT. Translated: CASETHPYTQYF.